These 14 T cell receptor beta chains came from one sample sequenced in a study of blood T cells in healthy people across ages (dated by TCRdb to 2014 to 2015). Library creation used 5' RACE. The instrument was an Illumina HiSeq 2500. A second roughly 7 to 12 cycle PCR used a sample-barcoded 5' primer and a J-beta primer mix. The public reads were run again by TCRdb, first through fastp at Q25 and then through MiXCR, and only productive beta chains were kept. For every CDR3 protein sequence, its rows merge into one entry that carries the most common genes and DNA. This sample gives 1.5 million to 2 million distinct CDR3 sequences in total; about 50% of them show up just once. About 2.1% of the sample is held by the ten biggest clonotypes. Sequencing was done on a sample of blood. The receptors here all came from a woman aged 35 to 49 in good health.

This clonotype has a single count. The chain uses TRBV20-1 and TRBJ1-2, with D perhaps matching TRBD1 (6 bases). Deletions cut 0 bases from V and 8 bases from J, with 16 bases between. The CDR3 is 14 amino acids. Germline V gives CDR1 DFQATT, CDR2 SNEGSKA (reference sequence). The CDR3 coding sequence is TGCAGTGCTAGAGATGTGGGGGGCGCGGGAGGCTACACCTTC. Amino acid sequence: CSARDVGGAGGYTF.

Regarding this clonotype: One junction end does not reproduce the germline sequence, and a read error may be involved. This chain uses TRBV7-7 with TRBJ2-3; the match to TRBD1 covers 9 bases. Germline CDR1 and CDR2: SSHAT and FNYEAQ (reference sequence). The CDR3 covers 15 residues. The CDR3: CASSLGTGQTDTQYF. CDR3 nucleotide sequence: TGTGCTAGCAGCTTAGGGACAGGGCAGACAGATACGCAGTATTTT.

This clonotype was seen a few times. The DNA of the CDR3 is TGTGCCAGCAGCTCTGTTCGGGGGGGGGCTTCCTACAATGAGCAGTTCTTC. Encoded protein: CASSSVRGGASYNEQFF. This sequence joins TRBV7-2 and TRBJ2-1; TRBD2 agrees at 8 bases. Germline values: CDR1 SGHTA, CDR2 FQGNSA. The CDR3 extends over 17 amino acids. Trimming at V came to 4 bases and at J to 1 base, leaving 9 bases not matched to a gene.

This clonotype has a single count. V gene TRBV12-3 or TRBV12-4 combines with J gene TRBJ2-4; D not resolved. Trimming stripped 6 bases from V and 6 bases from J, with 12 bases between. The CDR3 has 13 residues. The CDR3: CASSLSGPNIQYF. The DNA for the CDR3 is TGTGCCAGCAGCCTTTCTGGGCCAAACATTCAGTACTTC.

The genes are TRBV7-6 and TRBJ2-7; D is unclear. CDR1 and CDR2 (germline): SGHVS, FNYEAQ. Trimming removed 3 bases from V and 6 bases from J, with 12 bases in between. CDR3 length equals 13 residues. The CDR3 sequence: CASSFGLRAEQYF. CDR3 coding DNA: TGTGCCAGCAGCTTTGGCTTACGAGCCGAGCAGTACTTC.

The V call is TRBV6-2 or TRBV6-3, the J call TRBJ1-2; 9 nucleotides line up with TRBD1. V lost 7 bases to trimming and J lost 4 bases; unmatched junction nucleotides: 13. The CDR3 covers 16 residues. CDR1 and CDR2 (germline): MNHEY, SVGEGT. This chain's CDR3 is CASTRDRVSSGYGYTF. The CDR3 DNA is TGTGCCAGCACCCGGGACAGGGTCTCAAGTGGCTATGGCTACACCTTC.

V usage is TRBV28 and J usage is TRBJ2-4; the D call may be TRBD1 or TRBD2 (5 bases each). The better agreement between TRBJ2-5 and the DNA end casts doubt on the J call. Germline V gene data show CDR1 as MDHEN and CDR2 as SYDVKM. The CDR3 runs 13 residues. In DNA form, the CDR3 reads TGTGCCAGCAAGCAGACCGGGACAGAGACCCAGTACTTC. As protein: CASKQTGTETQYF.

The chain couples TRBV20-1 to TRBJ2-3; no definite D call. Germline loops: CDR1 DFQATT, CDR2 SNEGSKA (reference sequence). The CDR3 sequence is 14 residues long. With 4 bases removed from V and 2 bases from J, the gap between germline ends came to 13 bases. CDR3: CSATPDLITDTQYF. In DNA form, the CDR3 reads TGCAGTGCTACCCCAGACCTCATCACAGATACGCAGTATTTT.

The J gene is TRBJ2-1, the V gene TRBV6-2 or TRBV6-3; D tentatively reads TRBD1 or TRBD2 (5 bases each). The length of the CDR3 is 13 residues. CDR1 and CDR2 from the germline V gene are MNHEY and SVGEGT. Trimming took 8 bases from V and 2 from J, leaving 10 bases between them. The CDR3 region is CASVSGPYNEQFF. CDR3 in DNA: TGTGCCAGCGTGTCGGGACCCTACAATGAGCAGTTCTTC.

The chain joins TRBV15 to TRBJ2-7; no firm D call. Germline loops: CDR1 LNHNV, CDR2 YYDKDF (reference sequence). This CDR3 contains 12 residues. The germline V and J ends were trimmed by 3 bases and 3 bases, with 6 bases remaining between them. The CDR3 coding sequence is TGTGCCACCAGCAGTACCCACTACGAGCAGTACTTC. This translates into CATSSTHYEQYF.

This CDR3 is CASSLFTGTHEQYF. For the CDR3, the DNA is TGTGCCAGCAGCTTATTCACAGGGACGCACGAGCAGTACTTC. This chain joins TRBV7-6 and TRBJ2-5; D might be TRBD1 (6 bases). Gene TRBJ2-7 matches the end of the DNA better, so the J call may be wrong. Looked up from germline, CDR1 is SGHVS and CDR2 is FNYEAQ. The CDR3 consists of 14 residues.

The sample holds a few counts of this clonotype. V is TRBV6-2 or TRBV6-3 and J is TRBJ2-7; D uncertain. With the DNA end fitting TRBJ2-5 better, the J assignment may be wrong. The CDR3 has 12 amino acids. The germline gives CDR1 MNHEY, CDR2 SVGEGT. The CDR3 reads CASSYWNGTQYF. In DNA form, the CDR3 reads TGTGCCAGCAGTTACTGGAATGGGACCCAGTACTTC.

V gene TRBV6-1 combines with J gene TRBJ2-1; D ambiguous. Germline V lookup: CDR1 MNHNS, CDR2 SASEGT. V gave up 8 bases and J gave up 4 bases, with 24 bases separating them. This CDR3 contains 17 residues. CDR3 coding DNA: TGTGCCAGCTACGCTCATGCCCCGAATGTAGAGTACAATGAGCAGTTCTTC. It yields the protein CASYAHAPNVEYNEQFF.

This clonotype was seen more than once but under ten times. The J gene is TRBJ2-5, the V gene TRBV28, with unresolved D. Germline values: CDR1 MDHEN, CDR2 SYDVKM. The CDR3 is 15 residues long. Trimming left V 5 bases short and J 2 bases short, with 15 bases between. The CDR3 reads CASSPVGTAQETQYF. The CDR3 DNA reads TGTGCCAGCAGTCCCGTCGGTACAGCACAAGAGACCCAGTACTTC.